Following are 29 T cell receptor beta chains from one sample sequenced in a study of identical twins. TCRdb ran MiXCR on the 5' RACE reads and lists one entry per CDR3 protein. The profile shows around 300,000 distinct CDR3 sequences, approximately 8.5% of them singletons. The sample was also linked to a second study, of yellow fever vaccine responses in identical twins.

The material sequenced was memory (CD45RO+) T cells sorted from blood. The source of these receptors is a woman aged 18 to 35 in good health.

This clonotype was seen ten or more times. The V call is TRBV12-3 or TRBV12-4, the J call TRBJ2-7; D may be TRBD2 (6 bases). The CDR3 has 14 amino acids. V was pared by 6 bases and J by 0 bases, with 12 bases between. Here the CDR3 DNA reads TGTGCCAGCAGCCGGGACTCCAGCTCCTACGAGCAGTACTTC. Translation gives CASSRDSSSYEQYF.

The CDR3 coding sequence is TGTGCCAGCAGTGAAAAGGACAGTAGAAACACTGAAGCTTTCTTT. Its protein is CASSEKDSRNTEAFF. The rearrangement joins TRBV2 to TRBJ1-1; TRBD1 might be the D (6 bases). Trimming removed 2 bases from V and 2 bases from J, with 12 bases in between. The CDR3 runs 15 residues. Germline assignment: CDR1 SNHLY and CDR2 FYNNEI.

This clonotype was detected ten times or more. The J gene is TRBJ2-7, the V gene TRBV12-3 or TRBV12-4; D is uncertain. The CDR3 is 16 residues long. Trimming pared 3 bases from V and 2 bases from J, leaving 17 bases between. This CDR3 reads CASSLVGSRATYEQYF. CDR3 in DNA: TGTGCCAGCAGTTTGGTTGGCAGCCGGGCTACCTACGAGCAGTACTTC.

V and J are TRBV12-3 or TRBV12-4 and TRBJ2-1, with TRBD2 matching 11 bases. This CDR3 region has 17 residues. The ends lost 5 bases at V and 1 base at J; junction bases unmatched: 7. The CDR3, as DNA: TGTGCCAGCAGTGGGACTAGCGGCGGAGGTTCCTACAATGAGCAGTTCTTC. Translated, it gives CASSGTSGGGSYNEQFF.

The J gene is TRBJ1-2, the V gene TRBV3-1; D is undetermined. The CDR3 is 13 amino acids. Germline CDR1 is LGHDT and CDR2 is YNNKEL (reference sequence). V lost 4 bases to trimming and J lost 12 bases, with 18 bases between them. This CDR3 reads CASSPGERLRNTF. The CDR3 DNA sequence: TGTGCCAGCAGCCCCGGGGAACGCTTGAGGAACACCTTC.

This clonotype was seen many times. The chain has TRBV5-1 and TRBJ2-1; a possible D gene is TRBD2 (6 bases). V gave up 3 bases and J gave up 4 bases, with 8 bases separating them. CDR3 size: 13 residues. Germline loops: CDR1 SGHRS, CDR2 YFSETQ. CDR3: CASSSAGYNEQFF. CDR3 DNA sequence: TGCGCCAGCAGCTCGGCGGGATACAATGAGCAGTTCTTC. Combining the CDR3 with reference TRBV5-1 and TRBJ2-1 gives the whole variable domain KAGVTQTPRYLIKTRGQQVTLSCSPISGHRSVSWYQQTPGQGLQFLFEYFSETQRNKGNFPGRFSGRQFSNSRSEMNVSTLELGDSALYLCASSSAGYNEQFFGPGTRLTVL.

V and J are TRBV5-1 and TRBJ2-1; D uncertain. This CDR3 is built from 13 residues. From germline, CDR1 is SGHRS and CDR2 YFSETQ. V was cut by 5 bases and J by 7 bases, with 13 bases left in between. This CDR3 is CASRSAVMNEQFF. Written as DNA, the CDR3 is TGCGCCAGCAGGAGTGCGGTGATGAATGAGCAGTTCTTC.

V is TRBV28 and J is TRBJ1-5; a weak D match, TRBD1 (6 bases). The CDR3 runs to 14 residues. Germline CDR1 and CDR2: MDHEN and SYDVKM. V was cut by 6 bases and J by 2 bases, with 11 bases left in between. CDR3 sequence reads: CASSPYRGNQPQHF. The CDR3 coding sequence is TGTGCCAGCAGCCCCTACAGGGGCAATCAGCCCCAGCATTTT.

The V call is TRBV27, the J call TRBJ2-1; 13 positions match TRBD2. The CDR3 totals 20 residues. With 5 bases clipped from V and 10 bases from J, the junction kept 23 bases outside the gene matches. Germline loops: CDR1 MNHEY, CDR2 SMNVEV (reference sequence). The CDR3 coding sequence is TGTGCCAGCAGTCTTGCTGGACTAGCGGGAGTACGACGGGCCGTTCGGGAGCAGTTCTTC. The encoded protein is CASSLAGLAGVRRAVREQFF.

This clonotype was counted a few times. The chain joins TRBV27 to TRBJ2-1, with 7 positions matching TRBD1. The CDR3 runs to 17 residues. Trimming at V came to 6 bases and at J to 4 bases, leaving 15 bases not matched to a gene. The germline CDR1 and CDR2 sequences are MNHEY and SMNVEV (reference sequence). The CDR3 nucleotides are TGTGCCAGCAGACGACGGTCTAGGGACAGCAGTTACAATGAGCAGTTCTTC. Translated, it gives CASRRRSRDSSYNEQFF.

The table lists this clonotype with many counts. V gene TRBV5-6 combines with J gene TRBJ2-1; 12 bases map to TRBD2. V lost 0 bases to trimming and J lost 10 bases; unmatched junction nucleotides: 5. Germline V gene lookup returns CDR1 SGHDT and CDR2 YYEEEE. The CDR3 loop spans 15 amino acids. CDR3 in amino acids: CASSLALAGGREQFF. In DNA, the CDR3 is TGTGCCAGCAGCTTGGCCCTAGCGGGGGGGCGGGAGCAGTTCTTC.

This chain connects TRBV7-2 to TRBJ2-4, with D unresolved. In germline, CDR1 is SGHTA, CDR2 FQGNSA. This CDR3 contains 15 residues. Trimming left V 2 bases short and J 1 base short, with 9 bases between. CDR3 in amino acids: CASSLFLGAKNIQYF. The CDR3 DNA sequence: TGTGCCAGCAGCTTATTCCTAGGGGCCAAAAACATTCAGTACTTC. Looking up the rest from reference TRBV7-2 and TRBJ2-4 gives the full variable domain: GAGVSQSPSNKVTEKGKDVELRCDPISGHTALYWYRQSLGQGLEFLIYFQGNSAPDKSGLPSDRFSAERTGGSVSTLTIQRTQQEDSAVYLCASSLFLGAKNIQYFGAGTRLSVL.

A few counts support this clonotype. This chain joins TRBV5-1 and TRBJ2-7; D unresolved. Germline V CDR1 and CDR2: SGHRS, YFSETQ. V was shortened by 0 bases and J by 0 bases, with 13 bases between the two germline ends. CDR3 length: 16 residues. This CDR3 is CASSLDMGMGSYEQYF. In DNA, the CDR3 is TGCGCCAGCAGCTTGGATATGGGGATGGGCTCCTACGAGCAGTACTTC.

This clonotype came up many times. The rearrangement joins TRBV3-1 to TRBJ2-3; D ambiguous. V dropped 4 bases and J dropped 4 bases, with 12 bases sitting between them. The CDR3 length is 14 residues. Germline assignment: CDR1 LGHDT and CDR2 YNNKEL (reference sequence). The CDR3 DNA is TGTGCCAGCAGCCCTAGGGTTGGGGCAGATACGCAGTATTTT. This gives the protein CASSPRVGADTQYF.

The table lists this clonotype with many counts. The CDR3 DNA follows: TGTGCCAGCAGCTTAGCCGCGGGGGGGATCACCGGGGAGCTGTTTTTT. Its translation: CASSLAAGGITGELFF. The chain couples TRBV11-2 to TRBJ2-2; 9 bases are a match to TRBD2. Germline lookup yields CDR1 SGHAT and CDR2 FQNNGV. The V gene end was trimmed by 1 base and the J gene end by 4 bases; junction bases not matched to a gene: 4. This CDR3 comprises 16 residues.

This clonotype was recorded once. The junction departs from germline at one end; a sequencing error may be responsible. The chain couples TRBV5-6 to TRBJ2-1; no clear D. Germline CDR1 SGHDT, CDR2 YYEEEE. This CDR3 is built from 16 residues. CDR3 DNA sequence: TGTGCCATCAGCTCCCGGCTCCTGACGTGGAACAATGAGCAGTTCTTC. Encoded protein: CAISSRLLTWNNEQFF.

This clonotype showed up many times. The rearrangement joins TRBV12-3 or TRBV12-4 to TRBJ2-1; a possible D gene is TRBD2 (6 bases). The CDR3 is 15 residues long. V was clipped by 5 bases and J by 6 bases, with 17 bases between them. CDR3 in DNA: TGTGCCAGCAGTGGTGCGGGAAGTTTGGCCAATGAGCAGTTCTTC. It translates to CASSGAGSLANEQFF.

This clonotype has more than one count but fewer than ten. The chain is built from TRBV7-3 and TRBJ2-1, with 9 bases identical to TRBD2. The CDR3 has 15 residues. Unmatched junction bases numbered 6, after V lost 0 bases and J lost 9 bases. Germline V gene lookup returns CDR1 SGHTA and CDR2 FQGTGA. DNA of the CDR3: TGTGCCAGCAGCTTAACCAGGACTAGCGTAGGTGAGCAGTTCTTC. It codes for CASSLTRTSVGEQFF.

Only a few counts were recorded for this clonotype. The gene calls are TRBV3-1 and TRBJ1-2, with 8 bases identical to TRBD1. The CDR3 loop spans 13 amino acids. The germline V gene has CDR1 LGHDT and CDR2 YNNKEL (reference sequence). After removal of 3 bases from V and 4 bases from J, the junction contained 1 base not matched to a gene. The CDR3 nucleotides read TGTGCCAGCAGCCAGGGACAGGCCTATGGCTACACCTTC. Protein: CASSQGQAYGYTF.

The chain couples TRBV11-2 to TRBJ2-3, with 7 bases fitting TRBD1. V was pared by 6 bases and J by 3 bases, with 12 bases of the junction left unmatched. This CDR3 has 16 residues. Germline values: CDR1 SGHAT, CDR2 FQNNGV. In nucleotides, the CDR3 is TGTGCCAGCAGTTCATCACCGGGACAGCTAACAGATACGCAGTATTTT. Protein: CASSSSPGQLTDTQYF.

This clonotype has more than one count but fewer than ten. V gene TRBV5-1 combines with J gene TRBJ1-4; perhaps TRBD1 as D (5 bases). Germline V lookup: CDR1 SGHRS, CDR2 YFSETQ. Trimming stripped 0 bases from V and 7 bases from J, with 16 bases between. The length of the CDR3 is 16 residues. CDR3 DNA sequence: TGCGCCAGCAGCTTGGGGGATCCAGGGTTAGCTGAAAAACTGTTTTTT. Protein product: CASSLGDPGLAEKLFF.

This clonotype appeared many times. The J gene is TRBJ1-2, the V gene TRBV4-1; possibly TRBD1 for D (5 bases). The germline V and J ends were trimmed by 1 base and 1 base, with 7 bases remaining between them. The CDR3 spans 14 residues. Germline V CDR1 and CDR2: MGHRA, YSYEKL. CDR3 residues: CASSQGGNNYGYTF. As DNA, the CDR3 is TGCGCCAGCAGCCAAGGGGGCAATAACTATGGCTACACCTTC.

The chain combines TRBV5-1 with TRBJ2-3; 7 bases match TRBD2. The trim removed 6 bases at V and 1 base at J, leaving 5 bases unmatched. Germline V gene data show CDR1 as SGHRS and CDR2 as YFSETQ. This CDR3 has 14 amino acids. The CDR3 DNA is TGCGCCAGCAAGGGGCTAGCGGGCACAGATACGCAGTATTTT. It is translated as CASKGLAGTDTQYF.

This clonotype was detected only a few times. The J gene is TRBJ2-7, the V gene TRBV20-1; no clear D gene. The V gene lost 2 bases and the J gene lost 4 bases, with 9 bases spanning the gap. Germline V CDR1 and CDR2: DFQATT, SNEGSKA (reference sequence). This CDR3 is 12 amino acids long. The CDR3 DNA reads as TGCAGTGCTAGACCGAAAGAGTACGAGCAGTACTTC. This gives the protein CSARPKEYEQYF.

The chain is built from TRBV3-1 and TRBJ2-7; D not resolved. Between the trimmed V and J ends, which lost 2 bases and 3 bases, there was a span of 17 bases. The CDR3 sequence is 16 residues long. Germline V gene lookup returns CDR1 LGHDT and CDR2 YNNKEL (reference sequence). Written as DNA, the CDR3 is TGTGCCAGCAGCCAATCGTCCGGACCCCGGGTCTACGAGCAGTACTTC. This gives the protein CASSQSSGPRVYEQYF.

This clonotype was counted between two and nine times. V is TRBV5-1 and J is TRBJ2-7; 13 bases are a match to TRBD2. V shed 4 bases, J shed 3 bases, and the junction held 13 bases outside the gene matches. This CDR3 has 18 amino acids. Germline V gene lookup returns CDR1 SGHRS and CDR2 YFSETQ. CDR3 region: CASSLRTSGSILGYEQYF. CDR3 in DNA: TGCGCCAGCAGCCTCCGGACTAGCGGGAGTATATTAGGCTACGAGCAGTACTTC.

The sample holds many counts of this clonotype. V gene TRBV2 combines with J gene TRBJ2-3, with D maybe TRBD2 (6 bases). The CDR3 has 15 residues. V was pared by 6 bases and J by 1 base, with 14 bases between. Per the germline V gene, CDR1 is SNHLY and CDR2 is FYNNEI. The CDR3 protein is CASRPRGYGTDTQYF. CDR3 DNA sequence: TGTGCCAGCAGACCACGGGGGTATGGCACAGATACGCAGTATTTT.

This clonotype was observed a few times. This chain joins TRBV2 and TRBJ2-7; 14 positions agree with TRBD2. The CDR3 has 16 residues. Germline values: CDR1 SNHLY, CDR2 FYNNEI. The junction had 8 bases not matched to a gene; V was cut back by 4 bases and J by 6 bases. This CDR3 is CASSALGLAGALEQYF. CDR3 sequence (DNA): TGTGCCAGCAGTGCGCTGGGACTAGCGGGAGCCCTCGAGCAGTACTTC. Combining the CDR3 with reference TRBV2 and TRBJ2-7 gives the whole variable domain EPEVTQTPSHQVTQMGQEVILRCVPISNHLYFYWYRQILGQKVEFLVSFYNNEISEKSEIFDDQFSVERPDGSNFTLKIRSTKLEDSAMYFCASSALGLAGALEQYFGPGTRLTVT.

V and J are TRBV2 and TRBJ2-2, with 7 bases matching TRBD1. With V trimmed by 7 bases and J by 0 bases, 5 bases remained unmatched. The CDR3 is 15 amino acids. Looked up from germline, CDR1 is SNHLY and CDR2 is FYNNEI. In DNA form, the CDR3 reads TGTGCCAGCAACGAACAGGGGACGAACACCGGGGAGCTGTTTTTT. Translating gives CASNEQGTNTGELFF.